The following is a T cell receptor (beta chain) sequence with its context. These data come from a study of blood T cell repertoires in COVID-19. As for the study in general: Material from acute and convalescent COVID-19 was sourced from the United States, Italy and Spain.

Germline V lookup: CDR1 LNHNV, CDR2 YYDKDF (reference sequence). Trimming shortened V by 3 bases and J by 3 bases, and 9 bases separated the two germline ends. The CDR3 loop spans 13 amino acids. Under the authors' procedure: Scientists estimated how many nucleated cells there were by amplifying reference gene primers. The protocol was immunoSEQ multiplex PCR, while the TCRdb copy is restricted to in-frame clones and leaves out a portion. V, J and clone size are those of that table, while D and trimming were read from the DNA. This sample has some 200,000 clones, with just under 90% found just once. The specimen sequenced was peripheral blood. The clonotype was recovered from a woman in her 70s with COVID-19, enrolled during active disease. The genes are TRBV15 and TRBJ2-7; TRBD2 might be the D (5 bases). CDR3 sequence reads: CATSRRVDYEQYF. The DNA of the CDR3 is TGTGCCACCAGCAGGCGGGTAGACTACGAGCAGTACTTC.